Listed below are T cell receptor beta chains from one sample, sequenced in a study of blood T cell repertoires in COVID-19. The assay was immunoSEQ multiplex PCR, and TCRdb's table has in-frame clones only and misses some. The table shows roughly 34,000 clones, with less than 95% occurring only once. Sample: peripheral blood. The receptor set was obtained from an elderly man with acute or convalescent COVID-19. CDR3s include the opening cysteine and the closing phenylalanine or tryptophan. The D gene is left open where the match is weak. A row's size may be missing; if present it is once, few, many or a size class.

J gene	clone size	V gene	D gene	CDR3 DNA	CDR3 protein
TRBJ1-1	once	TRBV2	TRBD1	TGTGCCAGCAGTGGACAGGGGTACACTGAAGCTTTCTTT	CASSGQGYTEAFF
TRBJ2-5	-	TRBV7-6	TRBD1	TGTGCCAGCAGCCCACGGACAGGGTCAGAGACCCAGTACTTC	CASSPRTGSETQYF
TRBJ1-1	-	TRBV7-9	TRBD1	TGTGCCAGCAGCTTAGGCGGCCGGGGCAGGGGGAGACCTGAAGCTTTCTTT	CASSLGGRGRGRPEAFF
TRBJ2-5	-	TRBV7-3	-	TGTGCCAGCAGCACATCAGGGGTTTGGGGAGAGACCCAGTACTTC	CASSTSGVWGETQYF
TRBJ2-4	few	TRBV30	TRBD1	TGTGCCAGATCAGGGGGCGGATCCAAAAACATTCAGTACTTC	CARSGGGSKNIQYF
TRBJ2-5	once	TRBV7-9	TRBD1	TGTGCCAGCAGCCGATCGACAGGGCCCAGGGAGACCCAGTACTTC	CASSRSTGPRETQYF
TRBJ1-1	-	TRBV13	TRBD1	TGTGCCAGCAGCTACGGGGACAGGGGGCCGAACACTGAAGCTTTCTTT	CASSYGDRGPNTEAFF
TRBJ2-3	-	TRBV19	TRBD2	TGTGCCAGTAGTATTGGGAGGGGTTGGGTCGGCGATACGCAGTATTTT	CASSIGRGWVGDTQYF
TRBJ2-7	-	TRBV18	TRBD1	TGTGCCAGCTCACCGGACAGGGTGTCCGAGCAGTACTTC	CASSPDRVSEQYF
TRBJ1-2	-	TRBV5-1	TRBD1	TGCGCCAGCAGCCCTCCGGGACAGGAGGACTATGGCTACACCTTC	CASSPPGQEDYGYTF
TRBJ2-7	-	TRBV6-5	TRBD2	TGTGCCACCTTGGGCGGGGGGGCCAACGAGCAGTACTTC	CATLGGGANEQYF
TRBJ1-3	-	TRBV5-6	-	TGTGCCAGCAGCTTGGCCGCCGGACATTACTCTTTTGGAAACACCATATATTTT	CASSLAAGHYSFGNTIYF
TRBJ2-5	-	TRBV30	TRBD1	TGTGCCTGGAGTCTAGGGGGCGGAGAGACCCAGTACTTC	CAWSLGGGETQYF
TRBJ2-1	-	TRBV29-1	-	TGCAGCGTTGAAGCAATGCAGGGCGGTGAGCAGTTCTTC	CSVEAMQGGEQFF
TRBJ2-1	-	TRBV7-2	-	TGTGCCAGCAGCTTAGGGGCCGACAATGAGCAGTTCTTC	CASSLGADNEQFF
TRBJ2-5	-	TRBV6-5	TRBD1	TGTGCCAGCAGGCCCATGACAGGGGCTGGCGAGACCCAGTACTTC	CASRPMTGAGETQYF
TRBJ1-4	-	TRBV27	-	TGTGCCAGCAGTTTATCGCTGGGGGGGCCTAATGAAAAACTGTTTTTT	CASSLSLGGPNEKLFF
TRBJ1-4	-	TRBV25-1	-	TGTGCCAGCAGTGACTCGCCGGGACAAATTAATGAAAAACTGTTTTTT	CASSDSPGQINEKLFF
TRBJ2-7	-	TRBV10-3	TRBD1	TGTGCCATCACAGGGGGCGCTTCCTACGAGCAGTACTTC	CAITGGASYEQYF
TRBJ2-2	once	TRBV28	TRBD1	TGTGCCACCGGACAGGGTAACACCGGGGAGCTGTTTTTT	CATGQGNTGELFF
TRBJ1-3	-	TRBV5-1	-	TGCGCCAGCAGGACAGACCACTCTGGAAACACCATATATTTT	CASRTDHSGNTIYF
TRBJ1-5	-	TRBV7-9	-	TGTGCCAGCAGCTTAGACGGACTTTGGCCCCAGCATTTT	CASSLDGLWPQHF
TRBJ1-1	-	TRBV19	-	TGTGCCAGTAGTATAGGCCAGGGAGGGGGTTTCGCTGAAGCTTTCTTT	CASSIGQGGGFAEAFF
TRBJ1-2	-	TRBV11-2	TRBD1	TGTGCCAGCAGCCTAGGGGGCGTTGATGGCTACACCTTC	CASSLGGVDGYTF
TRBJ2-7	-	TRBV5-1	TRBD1	TGCGCCAGCAGCTTGGCCTGGGACAGGGGCTACGAGCAGTACTTC	CASSLAWDRGYEQYF
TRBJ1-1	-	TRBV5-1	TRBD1	TGCGCCAGCAGCTTGGACAGGGGACTGAACACTGAAGCTTTCTTT	CASSLDRGLNTEAFF
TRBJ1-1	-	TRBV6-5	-	TGTGCCAGCAGTTCAGGGTACACTGAAGCTTTCTTT	CASSSGYTEAFF
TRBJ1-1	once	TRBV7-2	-	TGTGCCAGCAGCCCCAGGACAGCTAAGAACACTGAAGCTTTCTTT	CASSPRTAKNTEAFF
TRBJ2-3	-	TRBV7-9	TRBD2	TGTGCCAGCAGCTTGAAGCCGGGACTAGCGGAATTCACAGATACGCAGTATTTT	CASSLKPGLAEFTDTQYF
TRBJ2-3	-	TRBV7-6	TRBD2	TGTGCCAGCAGCCTTTGGACTAGCGGGGGGACAGATACGCAGTATTTT	CASSLWTSGGTDTQYF
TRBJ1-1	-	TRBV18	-	TGTGCCAGCTCACTACAATCGGGGTTGCATGAAGCTTTCTTT	CASSLQSGLHEAFF
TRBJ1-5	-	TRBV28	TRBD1	TGTGCCAGCAGGGGGACAGGGGGCCACCAGCCCCAGCATTTT	CASRGTGGHQPQHF
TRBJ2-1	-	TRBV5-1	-	TGCGCCAGCAGCTTGGCCCCAGGGGCCTACAATGAGCAGTTCTTC	CASSLAPGAYNEQFF
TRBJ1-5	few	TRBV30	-	TGTGCCTGGACCATTGGGGCAAATCAGCCCCAGCATTTT	CAWTIGANQPQHF
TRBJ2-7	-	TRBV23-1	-	TGCGCCAGCAGTCAAGGGGGGACAGAGTACGAGCAGTACTTC	CASSQGGTEYEQYF
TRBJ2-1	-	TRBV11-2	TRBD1	TGTGCCAGCAGCATCTACCGGGACAGGGGGAACAATGAGCAGTTCTTC	CASSIYRDRGNNEQFF
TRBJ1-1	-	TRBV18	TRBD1	TGTGCCAGCTCACCAGACAGGGGTACGGGAGCTTTCTTT	CASSPDRGTGAFF
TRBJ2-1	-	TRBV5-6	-	TGTGCCAGCAGCCCGGACACTTACAATGAGCAGTTCTTC	CASSPDTYNEQFF
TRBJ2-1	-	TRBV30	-	TGTGCCTGGACTGGGGGGGCGAGCTCCTACAATGAGCAGTTCTTC	CAWTGGASSYNEQFF
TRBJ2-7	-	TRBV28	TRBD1	TGTGCCAGCCCCCCCCCGGGACAGGGGGTCGGCGAGCAGTACTTC	CASPPPGQGVGEQYF
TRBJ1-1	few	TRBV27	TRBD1	TGTGCCAGCAGTTCGCGGACAGGCTTTGAAGCTTTCTTT	CASSSRTGFEAFF
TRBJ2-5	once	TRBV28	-	TGTGCCAGCAGTTTTGAGGAGACCCAGTACTTC	CASSFEETQYF
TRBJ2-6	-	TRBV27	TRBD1	TGTGCCAGCACGACAGGGGTCTCTGGGGCCAACGTCCTGACTTTC	CASTTGVSGANVLTF
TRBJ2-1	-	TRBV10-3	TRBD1	TGTGCCACGTCAGGGGGCCTAGCCTACAATGAGCAGTTCTTC	CATSGGLAYNEQFF
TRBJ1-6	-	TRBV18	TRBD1	TGTGCCAGCTCACCGAAACAGGGGGCAAATTCACCCCTCCACTTT	CASSPKQGANSPLHF
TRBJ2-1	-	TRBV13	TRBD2	TGTGCCAGCAGCCGGGGGCGTGCGGGGGGGCCTCTCTTC	CASSRGRAGGPLF
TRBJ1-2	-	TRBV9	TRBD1	TGTGCCAGCAGCCCCCGGACAGGAACCTATGGCTACACCTTC	CASSPRTGTYGYTF